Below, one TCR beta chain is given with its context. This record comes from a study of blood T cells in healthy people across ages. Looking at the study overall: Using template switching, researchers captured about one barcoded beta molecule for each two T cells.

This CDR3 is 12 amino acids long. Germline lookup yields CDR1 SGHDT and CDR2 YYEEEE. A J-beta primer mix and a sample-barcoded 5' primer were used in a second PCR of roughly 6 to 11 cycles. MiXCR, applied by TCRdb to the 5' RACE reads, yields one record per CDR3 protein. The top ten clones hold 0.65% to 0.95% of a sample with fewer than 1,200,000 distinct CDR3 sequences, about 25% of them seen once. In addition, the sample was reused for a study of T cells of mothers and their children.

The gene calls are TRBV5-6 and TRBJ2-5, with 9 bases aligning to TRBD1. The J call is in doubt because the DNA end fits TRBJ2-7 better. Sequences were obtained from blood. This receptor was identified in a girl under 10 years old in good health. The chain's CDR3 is CATGQGTYEQYF. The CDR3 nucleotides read TGTGCCACCGGACAGGGGACCTACGAGCAGTACTTC.